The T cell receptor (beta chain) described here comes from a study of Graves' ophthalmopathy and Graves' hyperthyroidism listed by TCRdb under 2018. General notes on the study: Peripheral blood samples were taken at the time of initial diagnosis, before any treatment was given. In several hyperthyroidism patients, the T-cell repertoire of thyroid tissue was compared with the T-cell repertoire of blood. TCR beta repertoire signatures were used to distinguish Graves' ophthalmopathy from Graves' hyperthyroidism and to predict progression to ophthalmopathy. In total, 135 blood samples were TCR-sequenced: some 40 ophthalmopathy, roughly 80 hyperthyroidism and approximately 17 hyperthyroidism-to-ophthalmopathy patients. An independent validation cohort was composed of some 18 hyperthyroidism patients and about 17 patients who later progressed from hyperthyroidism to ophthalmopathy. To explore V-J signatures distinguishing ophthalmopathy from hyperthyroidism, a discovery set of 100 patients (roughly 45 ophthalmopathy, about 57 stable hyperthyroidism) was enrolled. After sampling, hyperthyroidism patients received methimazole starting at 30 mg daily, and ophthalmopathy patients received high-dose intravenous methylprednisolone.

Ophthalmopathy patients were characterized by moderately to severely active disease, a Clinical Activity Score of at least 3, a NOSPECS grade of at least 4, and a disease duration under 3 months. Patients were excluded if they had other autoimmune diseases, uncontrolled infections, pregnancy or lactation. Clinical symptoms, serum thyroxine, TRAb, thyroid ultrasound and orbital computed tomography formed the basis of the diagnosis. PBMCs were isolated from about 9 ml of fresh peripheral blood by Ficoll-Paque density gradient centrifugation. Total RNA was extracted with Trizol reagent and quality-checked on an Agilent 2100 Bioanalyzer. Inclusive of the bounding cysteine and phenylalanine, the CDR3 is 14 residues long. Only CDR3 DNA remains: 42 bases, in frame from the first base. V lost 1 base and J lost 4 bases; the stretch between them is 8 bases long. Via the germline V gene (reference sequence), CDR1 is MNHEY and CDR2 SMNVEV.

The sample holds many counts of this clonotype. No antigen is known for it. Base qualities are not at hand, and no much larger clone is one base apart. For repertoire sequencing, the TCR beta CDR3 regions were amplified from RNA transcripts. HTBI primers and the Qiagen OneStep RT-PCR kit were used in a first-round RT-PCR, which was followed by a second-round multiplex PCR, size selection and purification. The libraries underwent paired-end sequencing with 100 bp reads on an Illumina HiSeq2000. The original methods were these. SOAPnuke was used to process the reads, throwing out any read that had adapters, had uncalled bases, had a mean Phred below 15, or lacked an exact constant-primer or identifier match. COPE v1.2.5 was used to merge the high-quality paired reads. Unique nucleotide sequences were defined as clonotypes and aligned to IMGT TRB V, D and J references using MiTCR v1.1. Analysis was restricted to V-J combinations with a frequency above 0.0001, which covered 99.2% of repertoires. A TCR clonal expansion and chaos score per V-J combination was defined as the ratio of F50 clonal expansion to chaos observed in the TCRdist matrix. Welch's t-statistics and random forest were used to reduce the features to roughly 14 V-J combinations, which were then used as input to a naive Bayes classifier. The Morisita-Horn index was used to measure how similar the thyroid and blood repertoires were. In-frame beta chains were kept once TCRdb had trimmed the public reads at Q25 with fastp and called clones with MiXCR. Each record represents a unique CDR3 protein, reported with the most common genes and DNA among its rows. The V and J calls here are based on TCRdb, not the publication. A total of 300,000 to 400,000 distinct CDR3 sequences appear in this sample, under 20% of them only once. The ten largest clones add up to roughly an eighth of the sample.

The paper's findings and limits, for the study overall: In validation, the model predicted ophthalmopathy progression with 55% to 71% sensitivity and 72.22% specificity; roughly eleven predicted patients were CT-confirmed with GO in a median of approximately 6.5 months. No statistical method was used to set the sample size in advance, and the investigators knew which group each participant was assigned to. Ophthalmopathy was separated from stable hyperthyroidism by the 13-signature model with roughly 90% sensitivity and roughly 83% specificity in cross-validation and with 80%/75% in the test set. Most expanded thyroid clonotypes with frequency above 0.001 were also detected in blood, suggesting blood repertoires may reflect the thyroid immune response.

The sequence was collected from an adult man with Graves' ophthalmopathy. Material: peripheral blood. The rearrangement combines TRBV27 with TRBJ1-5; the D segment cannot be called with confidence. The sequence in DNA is TGTGCCAGCAGTTTATACGGGAATAATCAGCCCCAGCATTTT. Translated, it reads CASSLYGNNQPQHF.